This is a list of T cell receptor beta chains from one sample in a study of blood T cell repertoires in COVID-19. Clones were read by immunoSEQ multiplex PCR, and TCRdb kept only the in-frame ones, dropping some. The data contain some 150,000 clones, almost 85% of them singletons. Sequenced: peripheral blood. The receptors come from a middle-aged man with acute or convalescent COVID-19. Each CDR3 is given with its conserved first and last residue. The D gene is left open where the match is weak. Where a row states a size, it is once, few, many or the class of an expanded clone; other rows omit it.

cdr3_nt: TGTGCCAGCAGTGAATCATTCGGGGGCAATCAGCCCCAGCATTTT; cdr3_aa: CASSESFGGNQPQHF; d_call: .; clone_size: few; j_call: TRBJ1-5; v_call: TRBV6-1
cdr3_nt: TGTGCCAGCAGTTTATCGAGTTGGGGAGGGACAGGCGGTGTAATTAACTATGGCTACACCTTC; cdr3_aa: CASSLSSWGGTGGVINYGYTF; d_call: TRBD1; clone_size: .; j_call: TRBJ1-2; v_call: TRBV27
cdr3_nt: TGTGCCAGCAGCTTCTCACAGGGGGCGGTAGATTCACCCCTCCACTTT; cdr3_aa: CASSFSQGAVDSPLHF; d_call: TRBD1; clone_size: .; j_call: TRBJ1-6; v_call: TRBV2
cdr3_nt: TGTGCCAGCAGCCAAGACTCTGAAGCTTTCTTT; cdr3_aa: CASSQDSEAFF; d_call: .; clone_size: .; j_call: TRBJ1-1; v_call: TRBV14
cdr3_nt: TGTGCCAGCAGTAGTCGGACAGGTCAGCCCCAGCATTTT; cdr3_aa: CASSSRTGQPQHF; d_call: TRBD1; clone_size: .; j_call: TRBJ1-5; v_call: TRBV2
cdr3_nt: TGCGCCAGCAGCCAACGCGGGCTAGCCACGCAGTATTTT; cdr3_aa: CASSQRGLATQYF; d_call: .; clone_size: .; j_call: TRBJ2-3; v_call: TRBV4-1
cdr3_nt: TGTGCCAGTAGTATAGACCAGGCGACCTCGCAGTTCTTC; cdr3_aa: CASSIDQATSQFF; d_call: .; clone_size: once; j_call: TRBJ2-1; v_call: TRBV19
cdr3_nt: TGCGCCAGCAGCTTGGACAGGGGGGCGAGTGGAAACACCATATATTTT; cdr3_aa: CASSLDRGASGNTIYF; d_call: TRBD1; clone_size: .; j_call: TRBJ1-3; v_call: TRBV5-1
cdr3_nt: TGTGCCAGCAGCTTAACTGCCGGAGCGGGGAGCACAGATACGCAGTATTTT; cdr3_aa: CASSLTAGAGSTDTQYF; d_call: TRBD2; clone_size: once; j_call: TRBJ2-3; v_call: TRBV7-3
cdr3_nt: TGTGCCAGCAGCCCAGGGGCAGGGGGCTTCTACGAGCAGTACTTC; cdr3_aa: CASSPGAGGFYEQYF; d_call: TRBD1; clone_size: .; j_call: TRBJ2-7; v_call: TRBV7-6
cdr3_nt: TGTGCCAGCTCACCAGATGCCCTTGGCTCTCAGCCCCAGCATTTT; cdr3_aa: CASSPDALGSQPQHF; d_call: .; clone_size: .; j_call: TRBJ1-5; v_call: TRBV18
cdr3_nt: TGTGCCAGCAGCCCCGGGACTCCTGGAAACACCATATATTTT; cdr3_aa: CASSPGTPGNTIYF; d_call: .; clone_size: once; j_call: TRBJ1-3; v_call: TRBV7-9
cdr3_nt: TGCGCCAGCAGTGAGTCATCAGGGTGGGACACTGAAGCTTTCTTT; cdr3_aa: CASSESSGWDTEAFF; d_call: .; clone_size: .; j_call: TRBJ1-1; v_call: TRBV10-1
cdr3_nt: TGTGCCAGCAGTGGGAGGGGGCAGAATGAAAAACTGTTTTTT; cdr3_aa: CASSGRGQNEKLFF; d_call: TRBD1; clone_size: .; j_call: TRBJ1-4; v_call: TRBV2
cdr3_nt: TGCGCCAGTCTAGCGGCATCCTACAATGAGCAGTTCTTC; cdr3_aa: CASLAASYNEQFF; d_call: TRBD2; clone_size: .; j_call: TRBJ2-1; v_call: TRBV10-2
cdr3_nt: TGCGCCAGCAGCCATCCACTCCGGGACAGGGGAGGGGAAAAACTGTTTTTT; cdr3_aa: CASSHPLRDRGGEKLFF; d_call: TRBD1; clone_size: .; j_call: TRBJ1-4; v_call: TRBV4-1
cdr3_nt: TGTGCCAGTAGTGGCCTTAACAGGGGGCGAGATGGCTACACCTTC; cdr3_aa: CASSGLNRGRDGYTF; d_call: TRBD1; clone_size: .; j_call: TRBJ1-2; v_call: TRBV19
cdr3_nt: TGTGCCAGCAGCGTAGCTGGTACTAGCGGGATTTACGAGCAGTACTTC; cdr3_aa: CASSVAGTSGIYEQYF; d_call: TRBD2; clone_size: .; j_call: TRBJ2-7; v_call: TRBV9
cdr3_nt: TGTGCCAGCGGGACAGGTGCCACAGATACGCAGTATTTT; cdr3_aa: CASGTGATDTQYF; d_call: TRBD1; clone_size: .; j_call: TRBJ2-3; v_call: TRBV7-3
cdr3_nt: TGTGCCAGCAGCCCACCGATACGGGAGCAGTTCTTC; cdr3_aa: CASSPPIREQFF; d_call: .; clone_size: .; j_call: TRBJ2-1; v_call: TRBV13
cdr3_nt: TGTGCCAGCAGCTTACTAGCGGGACCTCCCCCGAACACCGGGGAGCTGTTTTTT; cdr3_aa: CASSLLAGPPPNTGELFF; d_call: TRBD2; clone_size: once; j_call: TRBJ2-2; v_call: TRBV7-8
cdr3_nt: TGTGCCAGCAGTTATTTGGCCTACACCTTC; cdr3_aa: CASSYLAYTF; d_call: .; clone_size: .; j_call: TRBJ1-2; v_call: TRBV6-6
cdr3_nt: TGTGCCAGCAGCCCCCGAATAGGGACATTTTACAATGAGCAGTTCTTC; cdr3_aa: CASSPRIGTFYNEQFF; d_call: .; clone_size: .; j_call: TRBJ2-1; v_call: TRBV7-9
cdr3_nt: TGCGCCAGCAGCTCCTCAGCGGACCCCTCCTACGAGCAGTACTTC; cdr3_aa: CASSSSADPSYEQYF; d_call: .; clone_size: .; j_call: TRBJ2-7; v_call: TRBV5-1
cdr3_nt: TGTGCCAGCAGTTTGGCATTCTCCGGGTCCTACAATGAGCAGTTCTTC; cdr3_aa: CASSLAFSGSYNEQFF; d_call: .; clone_size: .; j_call: TRBJ2-1; v_call: TRBV27
cdr3_nt: TGTGCCAGCAGCTTAGACAGGGAAACGGATGAAGCTTTCTTT; cdr3_aa: CASSLDRETDEAFF; d_call: .; clone_size: .; j_call: TRBJ1-1; v_call: TRBV13
cdr3_nt: TGTGCCAGCACATTGGGGACAGGGTATTCCGGGGAGCTGTTTTTT; cdr3_aa: CASTLGTGYSGELFF; d_call: TRBD1; clone_size: .; j_call: TRBJ2-2; v_call: TRBV28
cdr3_nt: TGTGCCAGCAGCTTAATTTATAGCGGGAGAGAGCAGTACTTC; cdr3_aa: CASSLIYSGREQYF; d_call: TRBD2; clone_size: .; j_call: TRBJ2-7; v_call: TRBV11-2
cdr3_nt: TGTGCCAGCAGCTTGAACGTCCGGCAGGGGGCTGGCTACACCTTC; cdr3_aa: CASSLNVRQGAGYTF; d_call: TRBD1; clone_size: .; j_call: TRBJ1-2; v_call: TRBV5-6
cdr3_nt: TGTGCCAGCAGCCCCCTTAGCGGGGGGGGAGGAGATACGCAGTATTTT; cdr3_aa: CASSPLSGGGGDTQYF; d_call: TRBD2; clone_size: few; j_call: TRBJ2-3; v_call: TRBV4-2
cdr3_nt: TGTGCCAGCAGGGAAGGACAGGGGCTACTCTACGAGCAGTACTTC; cdr3_aa: CASREGQGLLYEQYF; d_call: TRBD1; clone_size: .; j_call: TRBJ2-7; v_call: TRBV2